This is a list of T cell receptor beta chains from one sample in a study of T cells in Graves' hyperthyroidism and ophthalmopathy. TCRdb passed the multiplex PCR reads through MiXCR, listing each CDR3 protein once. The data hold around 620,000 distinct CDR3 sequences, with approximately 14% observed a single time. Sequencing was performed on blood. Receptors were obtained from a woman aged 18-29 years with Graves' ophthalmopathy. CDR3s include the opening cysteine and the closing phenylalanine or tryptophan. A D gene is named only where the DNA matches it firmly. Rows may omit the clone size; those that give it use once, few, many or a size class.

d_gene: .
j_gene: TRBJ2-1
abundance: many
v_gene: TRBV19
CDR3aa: CASSIGTPRDWNEQFF
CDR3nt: TGTGCCAGTAGTATAGGCACTCCCCGGGACTGGAATGAGCAGTTCTTC

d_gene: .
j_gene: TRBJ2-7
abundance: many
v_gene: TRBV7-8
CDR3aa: CASSLPPGLRGHEQYF
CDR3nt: TGTGCCAGCAGCTTACCTCCAGGGCTCCGAGGCCACGAGCAGTACTTC

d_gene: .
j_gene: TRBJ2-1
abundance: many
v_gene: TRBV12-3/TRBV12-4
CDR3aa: CASSLNKGNGDEQFF
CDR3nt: TGTGCCAGCAGTCTTAATAAAGGAAATGGGGATGAGCAGTTCTTC

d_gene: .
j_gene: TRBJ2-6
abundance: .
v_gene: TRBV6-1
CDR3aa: CASIPHGANVLTF
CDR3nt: TGTGCCAGCATTCCCCACGGGGCCAACGTCCTGACTTTC

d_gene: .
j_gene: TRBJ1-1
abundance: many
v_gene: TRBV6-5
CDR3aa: CASSYGTLTEAFF
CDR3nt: TGTGCCAGCAGTTACGGGACACTCACTGAAGCTTTCTTT

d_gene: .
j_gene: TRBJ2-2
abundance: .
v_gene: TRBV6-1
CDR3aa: CASLLEGAPNTGELFF
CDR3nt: TGTGCCAGCCTCCTAGAAGGGGCCCCGAACACCGGGGAGCTGTTTTTT

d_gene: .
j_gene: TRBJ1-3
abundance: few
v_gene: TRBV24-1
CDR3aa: CATSDSGNTIYF
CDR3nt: TGTGCCACCAGTGATTCTGGAAACACCATATATTTT

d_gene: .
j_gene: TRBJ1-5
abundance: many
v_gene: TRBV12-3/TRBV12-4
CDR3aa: CASSFGTVGPRPQHF
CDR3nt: TGTGCCAGCAGTTTCGGGACGGTGGGTCCCCGGCCCCAGCATTTT

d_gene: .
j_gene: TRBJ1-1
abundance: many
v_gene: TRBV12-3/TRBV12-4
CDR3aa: CASSLMAPNTEAFF
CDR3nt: TGTGCCAGCAGTTTAATGGCCCCGAACACTGAAGCTTTCTTT

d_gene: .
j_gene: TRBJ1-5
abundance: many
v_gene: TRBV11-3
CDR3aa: CASSLHGPNQPQHF
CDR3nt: TGTGCCAGCAGCCTCCACGGACCCAATCAGCCCCAGCATTTT

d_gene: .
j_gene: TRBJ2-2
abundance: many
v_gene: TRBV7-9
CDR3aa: CASSSSTVNTGELFF
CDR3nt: TGTGCCAGCAGCTCATCGACAGTGAACACCGGGGAGCTGTTTTTT

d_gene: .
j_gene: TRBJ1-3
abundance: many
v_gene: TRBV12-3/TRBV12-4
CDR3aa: CASSSLQVSGNTIYF
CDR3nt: TGTGCCAGCAGTTCACTCCAAGTCTCTGGAAACACCATATATTTT

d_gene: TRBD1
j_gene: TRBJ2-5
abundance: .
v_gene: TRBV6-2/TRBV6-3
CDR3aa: CASSPDRAGETQYF
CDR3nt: TGTGCCAGCAGCCCGGACAGGGCGGGGGAGACCCAGTACTTC

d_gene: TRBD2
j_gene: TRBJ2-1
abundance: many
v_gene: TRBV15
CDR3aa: CATSTWGGTYNEQFF
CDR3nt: TGTGCCACCAGCACCTGGGGGGGAACCTACAATGAGCAGTTCTTC

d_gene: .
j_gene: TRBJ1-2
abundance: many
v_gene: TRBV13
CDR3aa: CASSRAGTRIYGYTF
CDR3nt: TGTGCCAGCAGCCGAGCGGGGACGCGGATCTATGGCTACACCTTC

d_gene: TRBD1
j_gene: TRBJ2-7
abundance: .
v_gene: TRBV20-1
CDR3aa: CSARVSSGTDEQYF
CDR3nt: TGCAGTGCTAGAGTATCATCGGGGACAGACGAGCAGTACTTC

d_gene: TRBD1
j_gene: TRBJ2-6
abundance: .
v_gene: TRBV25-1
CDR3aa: CASMHRGPPGANVLTF
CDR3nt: TGTGCCAGCATGCACAGGGGTCCGCCTGGGGCCAACGTCCTGACTTTC

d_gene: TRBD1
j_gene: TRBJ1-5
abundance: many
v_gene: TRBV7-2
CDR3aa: CASSLVTGGENQPQHF
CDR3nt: TGTGCCAGCAGCTTAGTTACAGGGGGCGAAAATCAGCCCCAGCATTTT

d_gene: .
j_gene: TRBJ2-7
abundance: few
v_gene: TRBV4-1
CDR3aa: CASSQVPPPGVVYEQYF
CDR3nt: TGCGCCAGCAGCCAAGTGCCCCCCCCAGGGGTCGTTTACGAGCAGTACTTC

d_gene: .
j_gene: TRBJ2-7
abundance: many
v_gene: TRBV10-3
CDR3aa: CAIRTPGYEQYF
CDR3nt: TGTGCCATCAGAACCCCGGGCTACGAGCAGTACTTC

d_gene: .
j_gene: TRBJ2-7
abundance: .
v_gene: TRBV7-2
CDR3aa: CASLDGLSVNEQYF
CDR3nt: TGTGCCAGCCTGGACGGACTCTCGGTGAACGAGCAGTACTTC

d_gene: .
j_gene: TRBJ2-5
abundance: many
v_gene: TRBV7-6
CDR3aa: CASSFPVDGGETQYF
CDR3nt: TGTGCCAGCAGCTTCCCTGTGGATGGTGGAGAGACCCAGTACTTC

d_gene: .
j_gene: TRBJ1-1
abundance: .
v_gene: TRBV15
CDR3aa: CATKKVAILPEAFF
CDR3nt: TGTGCCACCAAGAAAGTCGCTATACTACCTGAAGCTTTCTTT

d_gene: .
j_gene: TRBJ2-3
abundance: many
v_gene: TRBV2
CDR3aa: CASSDGYSTDTQYF
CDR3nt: TGTGCCAGCAGTGACGGGTATAGCACAGATACGCAGTATTTT

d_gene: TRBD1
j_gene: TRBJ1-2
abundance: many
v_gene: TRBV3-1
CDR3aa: CASSGDRVHGYTF
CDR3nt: TGTGCCAGCAGCGGAGACAGGGTCCATGGCTACACCTTC

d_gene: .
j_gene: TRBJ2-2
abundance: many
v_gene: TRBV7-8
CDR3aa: CASSFLGENTGELFF
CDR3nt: TGTGCCAGCAGCTTTTTGGGGGAGAACACCGGGGAGCTGTTTTTT

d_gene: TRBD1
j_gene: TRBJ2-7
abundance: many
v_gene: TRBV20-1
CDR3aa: CSARGTGARLEQYF
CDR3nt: TGCAGTGCTAGGGGGACAGGGGCCCGTCTAGAGCAGTACTTC

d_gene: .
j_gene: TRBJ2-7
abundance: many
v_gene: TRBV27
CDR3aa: CASSLSSAYEQYF
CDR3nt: TGTGCCAGCAGTTTAAGTTCTGCCTACGAGCAGTACTTC

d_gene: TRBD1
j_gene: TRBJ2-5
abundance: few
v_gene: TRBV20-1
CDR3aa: CSAMTGGEETQYF
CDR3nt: TGCAGTGCTATGACAGGGGGCGAAGAGACCCAGTACTTC

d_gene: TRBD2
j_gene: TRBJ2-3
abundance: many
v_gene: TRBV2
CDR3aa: CASSELGLAGAGDTQYF
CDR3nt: TGTGCCAGCAGTGAGCTGGGACTAGCGGGAGCCGGTGATACGCAGTATTTT